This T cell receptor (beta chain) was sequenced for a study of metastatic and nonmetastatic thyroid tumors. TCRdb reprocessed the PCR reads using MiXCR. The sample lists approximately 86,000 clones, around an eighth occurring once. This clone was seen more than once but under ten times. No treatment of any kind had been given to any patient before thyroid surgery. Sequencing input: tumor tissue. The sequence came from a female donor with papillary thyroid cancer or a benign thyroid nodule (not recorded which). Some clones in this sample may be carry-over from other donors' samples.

Here the CDR3 reads CASRCNTGVTDTQYF. The DNA of the CDR3 is TGTGCCAGCAGGTGTAATACAGGGGTCACAGATACGCAGTATTTT. V is TRBV6-1 and J is TRBJ2-3, with 7 bases fitting TRBD1. CDR3 length equals 15 residues. Germline trimming cut 6 bases from V and 2 bases from J; bases unmatched to any gene: 8. Germline values: CDR1 MNHNS, CDR2 SASEGT.